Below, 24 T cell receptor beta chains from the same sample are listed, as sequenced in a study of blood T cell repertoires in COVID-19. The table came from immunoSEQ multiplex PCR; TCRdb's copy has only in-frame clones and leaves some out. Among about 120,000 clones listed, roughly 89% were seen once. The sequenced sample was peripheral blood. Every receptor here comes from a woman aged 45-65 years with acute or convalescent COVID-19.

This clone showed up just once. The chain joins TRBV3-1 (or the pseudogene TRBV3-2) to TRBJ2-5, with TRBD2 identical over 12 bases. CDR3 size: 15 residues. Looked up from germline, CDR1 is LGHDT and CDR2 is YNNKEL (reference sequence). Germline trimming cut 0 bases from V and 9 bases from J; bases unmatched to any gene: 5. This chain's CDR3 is CASSQEASGRGAQYF. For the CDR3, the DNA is TGTGCCAGCAGCCAAGAAGCTAGCGGGAGGGGGGCCCAGTACTTC.

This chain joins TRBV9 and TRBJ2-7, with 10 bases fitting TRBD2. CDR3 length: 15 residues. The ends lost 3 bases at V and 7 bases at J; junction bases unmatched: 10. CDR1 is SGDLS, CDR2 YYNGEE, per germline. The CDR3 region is CASSAGSGGPWEQYF. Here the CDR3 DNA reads TGTGCCAGCAGCGCCGGTAGCGGGGGGCCATGGGAGCAGTACTTC.

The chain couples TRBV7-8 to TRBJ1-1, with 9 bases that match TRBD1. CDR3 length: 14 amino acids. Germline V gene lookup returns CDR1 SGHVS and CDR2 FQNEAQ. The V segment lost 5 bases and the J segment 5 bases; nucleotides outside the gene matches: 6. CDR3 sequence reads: CASSPMDRGTEAFF. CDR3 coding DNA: TGTGCCAGCAGCCCAATGGACAGGGGAACTGAAGCTTTCTTT.

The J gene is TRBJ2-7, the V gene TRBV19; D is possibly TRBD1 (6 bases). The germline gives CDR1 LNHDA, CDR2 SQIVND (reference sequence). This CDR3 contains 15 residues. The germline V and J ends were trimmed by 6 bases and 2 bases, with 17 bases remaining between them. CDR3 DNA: TGTGCCAGTAGCCAATATCCGGACAGCACCTACGAGCAGTACTTC. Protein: CASSQYPDSTYEQYF.

CDR3 sequence: CASSPLSQAYNEQFF. The CDR3 nucleotides read TGTGCCAGCTCACCCCTCTCCCAGGCCTACAATGAGCAGTTCTTC. This chain connects TRBV18 to TRBJ2-1; D unclear. Germline V gene lookup returns CDR1 KGHSH and CDR2 LQKENI. The CDR3 consists of 15 residues. V shed 3 bases and J shed 2 bases, with 11 bases lying between them.

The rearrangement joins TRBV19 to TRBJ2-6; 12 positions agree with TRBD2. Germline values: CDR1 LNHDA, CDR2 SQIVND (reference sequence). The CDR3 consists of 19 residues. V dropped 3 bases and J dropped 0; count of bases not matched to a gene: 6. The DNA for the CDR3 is TGTGCCAGTAGTATGCCTAGCGGGAGGGGAAGCTCTGGGGCCAACGTCCTGACTTTC. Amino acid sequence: CASSMPSGRGSSGANVLTF.

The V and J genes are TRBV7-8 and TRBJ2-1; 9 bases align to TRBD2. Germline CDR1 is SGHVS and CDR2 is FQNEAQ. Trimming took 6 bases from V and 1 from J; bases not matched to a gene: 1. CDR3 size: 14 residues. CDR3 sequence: CASRRGGSYNEQFF. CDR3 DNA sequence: TGTGCCAGCAGGCGGGGGGGGTCCTACAATGAGCAGTTCTTC.

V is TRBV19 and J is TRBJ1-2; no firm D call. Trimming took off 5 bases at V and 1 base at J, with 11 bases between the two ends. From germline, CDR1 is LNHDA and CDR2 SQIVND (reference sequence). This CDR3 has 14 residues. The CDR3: CASSPGNFNYGYTF. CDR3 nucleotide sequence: TGTGCCAGTAGTCCCGGGAACTTTAACTATGGCTACACCTTC.

The CDR3 DNA reads as TGTGCCAGCAGCCGGGGGGCAGCGGGACAGAACACTGAAGCTTTCTTT. Its protein product is CASSRGAAGQNTEAFF. The chain carries TRBV18 and TRBJ1-1; D is perhaps TRBD1 (6 bases). The CDR3 contains 16 residues. Germline V gives CDR1 KGHSH, CDR2 LQKENI. V dropped 8 bases and J dropped 1 base, with 20 bases sitting between them.

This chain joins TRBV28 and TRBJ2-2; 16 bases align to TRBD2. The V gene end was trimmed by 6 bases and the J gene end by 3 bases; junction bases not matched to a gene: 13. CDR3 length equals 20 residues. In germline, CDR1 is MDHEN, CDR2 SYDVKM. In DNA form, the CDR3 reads TGTGCCAGCAGACCAAAAGGGACTAGCGGGAGGGCCCTCGACACCGGGGAGCTGTTTTTT. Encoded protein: CASRPKGTSGRALDTGELFF.

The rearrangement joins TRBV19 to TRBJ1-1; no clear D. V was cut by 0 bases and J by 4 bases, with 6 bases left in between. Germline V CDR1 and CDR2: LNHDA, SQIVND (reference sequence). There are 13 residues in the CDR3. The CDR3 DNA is TGTGCCAGTAGTATAGAGACTATCACTGAAGCTTTCTTT. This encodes CASSIETITEAFF.

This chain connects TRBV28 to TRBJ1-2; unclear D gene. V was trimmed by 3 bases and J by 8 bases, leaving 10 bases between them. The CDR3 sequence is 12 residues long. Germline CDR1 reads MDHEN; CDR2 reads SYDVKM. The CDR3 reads CASSLEGWGYTF. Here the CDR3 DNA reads TGTGCCAGCAGTTTGGAGGGATGGGGCTACACCTTC.

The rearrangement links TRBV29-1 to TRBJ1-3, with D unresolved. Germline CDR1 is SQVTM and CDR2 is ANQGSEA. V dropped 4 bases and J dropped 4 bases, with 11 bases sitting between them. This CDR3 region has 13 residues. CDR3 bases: TGCAGCGTTGTAGGTCCAGGCGGAAACACCATATATTTT. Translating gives CSVVGPGGNTIYF.

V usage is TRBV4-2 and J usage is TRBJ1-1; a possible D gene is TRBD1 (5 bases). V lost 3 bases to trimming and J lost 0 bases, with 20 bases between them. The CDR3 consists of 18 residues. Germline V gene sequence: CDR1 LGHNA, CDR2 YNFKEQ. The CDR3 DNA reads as TGTGCCAGCAGCCAGAGGGCTCAAGGGGCGGGAATGAACACTGAAGCTTTCTTT. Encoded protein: CASSQRAQGAGMNTEAFF.

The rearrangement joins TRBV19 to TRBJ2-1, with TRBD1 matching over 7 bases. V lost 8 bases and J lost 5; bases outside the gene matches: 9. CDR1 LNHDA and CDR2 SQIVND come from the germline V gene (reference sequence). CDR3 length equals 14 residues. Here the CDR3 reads CASRAGTANNEQFF. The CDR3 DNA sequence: TGTGCCAGTCGTGCCGGGACAGCTAACAATGAGCAGTTCTTC. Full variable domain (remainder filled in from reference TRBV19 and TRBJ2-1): DGGITQSPKYLFRKEGQNVTLSCEQNLNHDAMYWYRQDPGQGLRLIYYSQIVNDFQKGDIAEGYSVSREKKESFPLTVTSAQKNPTAFYLCASRAGTANNEQFFGPGTRLTVL.

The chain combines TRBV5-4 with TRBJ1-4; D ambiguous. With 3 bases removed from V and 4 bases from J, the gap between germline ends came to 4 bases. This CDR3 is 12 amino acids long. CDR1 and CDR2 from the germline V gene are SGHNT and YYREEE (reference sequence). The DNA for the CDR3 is TGTGCCAGCAGCTGGCTTAATGAAAAACTGTTTTTT. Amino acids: CASSWLNEKLFF.

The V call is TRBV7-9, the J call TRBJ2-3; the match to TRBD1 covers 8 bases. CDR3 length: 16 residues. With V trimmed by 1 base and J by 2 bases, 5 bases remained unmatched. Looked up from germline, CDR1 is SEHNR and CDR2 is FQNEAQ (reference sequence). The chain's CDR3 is CASSLDQGADTDTQYF. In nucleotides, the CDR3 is TGTGCCAGCAGCTTAGATCAGGGGGCAGACACAGATACGCAGTATTTT.

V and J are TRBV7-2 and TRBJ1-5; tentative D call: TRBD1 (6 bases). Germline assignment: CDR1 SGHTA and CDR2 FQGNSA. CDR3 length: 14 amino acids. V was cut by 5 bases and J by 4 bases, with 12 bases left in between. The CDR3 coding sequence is TGTGCCAGCAGCGCACAGGGATGGAATCAGCCCCAGCATTTT. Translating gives CASSAQGWNQPQHF.

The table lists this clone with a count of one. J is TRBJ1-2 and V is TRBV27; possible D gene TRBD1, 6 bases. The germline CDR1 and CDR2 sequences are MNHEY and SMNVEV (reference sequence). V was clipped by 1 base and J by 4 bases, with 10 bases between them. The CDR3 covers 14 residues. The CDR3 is CASSLFGGPYGYTF. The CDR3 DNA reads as TGTGCCAGCAGTTTATTCGGGGGGCCCTATGGCTACACCTTC.

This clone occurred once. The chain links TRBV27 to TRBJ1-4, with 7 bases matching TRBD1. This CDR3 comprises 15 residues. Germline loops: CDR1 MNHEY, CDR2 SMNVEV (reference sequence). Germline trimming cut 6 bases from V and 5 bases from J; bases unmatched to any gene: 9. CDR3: CASRPLTGKNEKLFF. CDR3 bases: TGTGCCAGCAGACCTTTGACAGGGAAAAATGAAAAACTGTTTTTT.

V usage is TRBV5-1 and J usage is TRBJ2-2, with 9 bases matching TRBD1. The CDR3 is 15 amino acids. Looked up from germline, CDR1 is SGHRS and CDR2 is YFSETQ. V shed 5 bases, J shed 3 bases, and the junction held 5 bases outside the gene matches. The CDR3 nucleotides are TGCGCCAGCAGAATGAGGACAGGGGACACCGGGGAGCTGTTTTTT. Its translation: CASRMRTGDTGELFF.

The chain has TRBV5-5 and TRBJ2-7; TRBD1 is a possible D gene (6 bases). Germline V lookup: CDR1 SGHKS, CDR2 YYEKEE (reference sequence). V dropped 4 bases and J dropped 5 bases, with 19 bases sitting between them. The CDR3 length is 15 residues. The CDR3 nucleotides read TGTGCCAGCAGCCGACTTTATGACAGGACCCACGAGCAGTACTTC. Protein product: CASSRLYDRTHEQYF. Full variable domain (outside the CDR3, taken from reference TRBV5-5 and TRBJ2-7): DAGVTQSPTHLIKTRGQQVTLRCSPISGHKSVSWYQQVLGQGPQFIFQYYEKEERGRGNFPDRFSARQFPNYSSELNVNALLLGDSALYLCASSRLYDRTHEQYFGPGTRLTVT.

This chain's CDR3 is CASSQNRGSLPYEQYF. In DNA, the CDR3 is TGCGCCAGCAGCCAAAACAGGGGATCCCTCCCCTACGAGCAGTACTTC. The rearrangement joins TRBV4-1 to TRBJ2-7, with 7 bases lining up with TRBD1. Germline values: CDR1 MGHRA, CDR2 YSYEKL. J gave up 2 bases and V 2 bases, and 9 bases lay outside the gene matches. The CDR3 has 16 amino acids.

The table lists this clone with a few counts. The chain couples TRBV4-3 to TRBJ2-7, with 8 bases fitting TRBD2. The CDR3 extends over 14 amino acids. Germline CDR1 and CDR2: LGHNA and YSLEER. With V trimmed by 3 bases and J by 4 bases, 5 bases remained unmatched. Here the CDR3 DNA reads TGCGCCAGCAGCCATCGGACTAGCTCTTACGAGCAGTACTTC. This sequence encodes CASSHRTSSYEQYF.